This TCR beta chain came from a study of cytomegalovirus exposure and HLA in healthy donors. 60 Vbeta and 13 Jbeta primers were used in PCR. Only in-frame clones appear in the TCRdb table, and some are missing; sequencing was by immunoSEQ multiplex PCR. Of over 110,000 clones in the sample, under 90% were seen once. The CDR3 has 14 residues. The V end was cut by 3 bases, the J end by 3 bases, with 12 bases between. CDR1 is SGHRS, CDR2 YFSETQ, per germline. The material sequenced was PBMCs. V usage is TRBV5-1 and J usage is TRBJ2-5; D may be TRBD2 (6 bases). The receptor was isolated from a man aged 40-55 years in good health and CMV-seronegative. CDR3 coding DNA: TGCGCCAGCAGCTCGCCGGGACTCAAAGAGACCCAGTACTTC. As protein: CASSSPGLKETQYF.